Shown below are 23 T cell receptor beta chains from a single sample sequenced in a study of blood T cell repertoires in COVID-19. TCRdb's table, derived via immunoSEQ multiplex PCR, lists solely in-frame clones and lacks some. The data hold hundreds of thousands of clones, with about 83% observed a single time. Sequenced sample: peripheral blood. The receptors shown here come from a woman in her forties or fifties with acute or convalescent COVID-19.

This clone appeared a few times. CDR3 in amino acids: CASRSWLGGTDTQYF. The CDR3 nucleotides are TGTGCCAGCAGGTCTTGGTTGGGAGGAACAGATACGCAGTATTTT. This chain joins TRBV6-6 and TRBJ2-3, with D tentatively TRBD2 (6 bases). This CDR3 comprises 15 residues. V lost 6 bases and J lost 3, with 16 bases in between. Germline V lookup: CDR1 MNHNY, CDR2 SVGAGI (reference sequence).

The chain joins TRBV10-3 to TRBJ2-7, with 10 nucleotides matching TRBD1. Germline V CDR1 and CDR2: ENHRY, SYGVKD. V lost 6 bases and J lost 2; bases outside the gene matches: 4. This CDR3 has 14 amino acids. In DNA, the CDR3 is TGTGCCATCAGAAAGGGACAGGGGACCTACGAGCAGTACTTC. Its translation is CAIRKGQGTYEQYF.

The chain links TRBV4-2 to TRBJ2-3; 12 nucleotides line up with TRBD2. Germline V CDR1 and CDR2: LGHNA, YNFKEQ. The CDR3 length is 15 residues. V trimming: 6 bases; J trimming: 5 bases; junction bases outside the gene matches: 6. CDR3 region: CASSQTSGRVDTQYF. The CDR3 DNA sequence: TGTGCCAGCAGTCAGACTAGCGGGAGAGTAGATACGCAGTATTTT.

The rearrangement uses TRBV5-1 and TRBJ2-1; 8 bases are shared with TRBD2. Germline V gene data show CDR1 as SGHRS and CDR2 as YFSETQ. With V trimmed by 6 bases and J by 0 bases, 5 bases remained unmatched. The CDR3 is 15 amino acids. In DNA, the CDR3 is TGCGCCAGCAAGGAACTAGCGGCCTCCTACAATGAGCAGTTCTTC. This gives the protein CASKELAASYNEQFF.

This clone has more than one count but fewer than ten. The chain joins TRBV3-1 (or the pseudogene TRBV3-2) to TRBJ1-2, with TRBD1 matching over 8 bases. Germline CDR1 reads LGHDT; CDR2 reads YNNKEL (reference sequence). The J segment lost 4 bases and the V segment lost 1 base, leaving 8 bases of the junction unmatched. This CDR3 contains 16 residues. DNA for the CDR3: TGTGCCAGCAGCCAAGGACAGGGGAGTTTCGTCTATGGCTACACCTTC. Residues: CASSQGQGSFVYGYTF.

In DNA form, the CDR3 reads TGTGCCAGCAGTGTCGGACAGGGACGTGGCTACACCTTC. This codes for CASSVGQGRGYTF. The chain employs TRBV2 and TRBJ1-2, with 8 bases aligning to TRBD1. The CDR3 has 13 residues. V was pared by 4 bases and J by 7 bases, with 5 bases of the junction left unmatched. The germline CDR1 and CDR2 sequences are SNHLY and FYNNEI.

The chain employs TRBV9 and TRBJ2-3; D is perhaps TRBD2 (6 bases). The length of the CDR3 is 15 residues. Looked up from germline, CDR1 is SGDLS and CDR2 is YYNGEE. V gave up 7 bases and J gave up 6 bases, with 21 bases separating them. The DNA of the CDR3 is TGTGCCAGCGGGTGGCGGGACGGGGTTTTGGATACGCAGTATTTT. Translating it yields CASGWRDGVLDTQYF.

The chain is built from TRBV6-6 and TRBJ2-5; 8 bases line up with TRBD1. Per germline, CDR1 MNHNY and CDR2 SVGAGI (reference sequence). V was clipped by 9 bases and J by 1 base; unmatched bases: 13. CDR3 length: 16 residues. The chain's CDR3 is CARSPARGQGQETQYF. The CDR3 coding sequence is TGTGCCAGGAGTCCAGCAAGAGGACAGGGCCAAGAGACCCAGTACTTC.

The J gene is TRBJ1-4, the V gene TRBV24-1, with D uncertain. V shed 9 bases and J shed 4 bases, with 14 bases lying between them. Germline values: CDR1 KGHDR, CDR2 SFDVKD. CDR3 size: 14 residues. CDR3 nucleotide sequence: TGTGCCACCCAACGGGCGGGGAATAATGAAAAACTGTTTTTT. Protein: CATQRAGNNEKLFF.

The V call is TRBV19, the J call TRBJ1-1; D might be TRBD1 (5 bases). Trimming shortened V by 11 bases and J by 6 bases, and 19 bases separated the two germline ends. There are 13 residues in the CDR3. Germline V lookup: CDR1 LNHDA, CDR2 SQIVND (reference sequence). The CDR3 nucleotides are TGTGCCGTCACCGCGGGGGATGACGCTGAAGCTTTCTTT. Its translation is CAVTAGDDAEAFF.

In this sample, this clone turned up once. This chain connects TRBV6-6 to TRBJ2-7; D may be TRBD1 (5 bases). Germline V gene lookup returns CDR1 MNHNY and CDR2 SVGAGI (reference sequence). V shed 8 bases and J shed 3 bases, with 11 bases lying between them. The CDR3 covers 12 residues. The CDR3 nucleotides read TGTGCCAGCTTTGGGGCCGTCTACGAGCAGTACTTC. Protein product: CASFGAVYEQYF.

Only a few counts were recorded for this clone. The CDR3 nucleotides read TGTGCCAGCAGCTTAGGGGGGGAAGAGACCCAGTACTTC. Translation gives CASSLGGEETQYF. The genes are TRBV7-2 and TRBJ2-5; a possible D gene is TRBD2 (6 bases). CDR3 length: 13 residues. V lost 1 base to trimming and J lost 3 bases, with 6 bases between them. Germline V CDR1 and CDR2: SGHTA, FQGNSA.

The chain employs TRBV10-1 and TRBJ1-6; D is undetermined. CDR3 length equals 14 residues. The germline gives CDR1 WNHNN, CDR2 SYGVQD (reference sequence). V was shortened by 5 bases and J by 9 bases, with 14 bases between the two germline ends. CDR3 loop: CASSPGFSFSPLHF. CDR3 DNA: TGCGCCAGCAGTCCGGGATTCAGCTTTTCACCCCTCCACTTT.

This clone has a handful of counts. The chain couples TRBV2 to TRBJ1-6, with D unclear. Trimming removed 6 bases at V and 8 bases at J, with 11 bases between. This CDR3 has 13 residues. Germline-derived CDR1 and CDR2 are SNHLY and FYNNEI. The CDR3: CASRREGDSPLHF. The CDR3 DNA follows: TGTGCCAGCAGGAGGGAGGGAGATTCACCCCTCCACTTT.

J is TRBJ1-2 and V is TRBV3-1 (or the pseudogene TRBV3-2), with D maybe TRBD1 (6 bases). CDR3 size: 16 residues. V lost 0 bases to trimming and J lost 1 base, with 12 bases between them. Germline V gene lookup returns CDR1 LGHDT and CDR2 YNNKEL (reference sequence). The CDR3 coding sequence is TGTGCCAGCAGCCAAGATAGACAGGATATTAACTATGGCTACACCTTC. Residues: CASSQDRQDINYGYTF.

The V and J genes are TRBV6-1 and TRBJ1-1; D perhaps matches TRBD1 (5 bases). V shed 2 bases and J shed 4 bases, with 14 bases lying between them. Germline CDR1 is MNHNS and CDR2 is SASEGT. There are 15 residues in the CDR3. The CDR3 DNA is TGTGCCAGCAGTGAAAATTTGCGAAGGGGCACTGAAGCTTTCTTT. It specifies CASSENLRRGTEAFF.

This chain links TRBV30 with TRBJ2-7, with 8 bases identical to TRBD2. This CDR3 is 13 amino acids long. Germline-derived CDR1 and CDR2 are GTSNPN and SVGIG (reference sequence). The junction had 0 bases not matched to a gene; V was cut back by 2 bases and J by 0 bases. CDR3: CAWSSGSSYEQYF. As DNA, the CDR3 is TGTGCCTGGAGTAGCGGGAGCTCCTACGAGCAGTACTTC.

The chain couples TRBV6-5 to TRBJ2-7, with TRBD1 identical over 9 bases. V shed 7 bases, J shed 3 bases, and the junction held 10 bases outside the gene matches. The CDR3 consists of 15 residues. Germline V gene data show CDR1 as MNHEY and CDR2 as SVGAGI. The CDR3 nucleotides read TGTGCCAGCACTCCCGTTAAGACAGGGGGCTACGAGCAGTACTTC. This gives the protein CASTPVKTGGYEQYF.

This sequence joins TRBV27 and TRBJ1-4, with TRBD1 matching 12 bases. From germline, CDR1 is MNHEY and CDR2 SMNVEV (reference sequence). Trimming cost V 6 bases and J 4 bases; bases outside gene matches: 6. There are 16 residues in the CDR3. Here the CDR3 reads CASSPGTGGVNEKLFF. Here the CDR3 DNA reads TGTGCCAGCAGCCCCGGGACAGGGGGCGTTAATGAAAAACTGTTTTTT.

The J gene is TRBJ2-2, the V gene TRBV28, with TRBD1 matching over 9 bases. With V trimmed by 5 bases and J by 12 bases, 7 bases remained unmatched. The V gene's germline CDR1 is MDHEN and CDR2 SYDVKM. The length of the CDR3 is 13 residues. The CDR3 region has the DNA TGTGCCAGCAGTGACAGGACAGGGGCTAAGCTGTTTTTT. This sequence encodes CASSDRTGAKLFF.

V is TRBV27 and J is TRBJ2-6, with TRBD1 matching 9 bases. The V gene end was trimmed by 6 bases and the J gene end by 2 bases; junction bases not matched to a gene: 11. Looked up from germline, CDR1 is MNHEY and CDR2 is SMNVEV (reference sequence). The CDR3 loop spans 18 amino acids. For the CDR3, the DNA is TGTGCCAGCAGCAAAGACAGGGGGATAATCGCTGGGGCCAACGTCCTGACTTTC. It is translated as CASSKDRGIIAGANVLTF.

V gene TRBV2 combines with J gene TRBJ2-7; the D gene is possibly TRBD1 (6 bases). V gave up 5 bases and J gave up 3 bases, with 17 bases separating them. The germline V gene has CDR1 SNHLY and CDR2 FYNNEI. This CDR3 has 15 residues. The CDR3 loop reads CASSYQGLEIYEQYF. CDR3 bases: TGTGCCAGCAGTTATCAGGGGCTTGAGATCTACGAGCAGTACTTC.

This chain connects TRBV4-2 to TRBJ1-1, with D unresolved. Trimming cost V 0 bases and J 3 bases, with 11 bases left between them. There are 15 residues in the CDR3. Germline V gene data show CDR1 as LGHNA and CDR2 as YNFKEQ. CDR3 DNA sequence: TGTGCCAGCAGCCAAGAAAGAAGGAGGGACACTGAAGCTTTCTTT. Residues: CASSQERRRDTEAFF.